The entry below gives a single T cell receptor beta chain sequence along with its context. This record comes from a study of T cell changes during pregnancy in multiple sclerosis. Measured with immunoSEQ multiplex PCR; TCRdb has only the in-frame clones, and not every one. The sample comprises more than 85,000 clones, roughly nine tenths of which are singletons, and around 1.2% rests with the top ten. Germline assignment: CDR1 SNHLY and CDR2 FYNNEI. The trim removed 5 bases at V and 4 bases at J, leaving 6 bases unmatched. CDR3 length equals 14 residues. This TCR was sampled from a female donor with multiple sclerosis, enrolled in a pregnancy study. The chain combines TRBV2 with TRBJ2-7; 9 nucleotides align to TRBD1. The specimen comprised peripheral blood, sampled in the second trimester of pregnancy. The chain's CDR3 is CASSRGTGKYEQYF. The CDR3 DNA follows: TGTGCCAGCAGTAGGGGGACAGGGAAATACGAGCAGTACTTC. Full variable domain (missing parts from reference TRBV2 and TRBJ2-7): EPEVTQTPSHQVTQMGQEVILRCVPISNHLYFYWYRQILGQKVEFLVSFYNNEISEKSEIFDDQFSVERPDGSNFTLKIRSTKLEDSAMYFCASSRGTGKYEQYFGPGTRLTVT.